What follows describes a single T cell receptor beta chain. Germline CDR1 reads MNHEY; CDR2 reads SVGAGI. The CDR3 loop spans 14 amino acids. V dropped 4 bases and J dropped 8; count of bases not matched to a gene: 5. TCRdb re-analysed the 5' RACE reads in MiXCR, keeping a single row per CDR3 protein. The sample lists some 560,000 distinct CDR3 sequences; nearly 10% were seen once. This sample was taken from a study of identical twins. These sequences were also reported in another study, on yellow fever vaccine responses in identical twins.

Source material: PBMCs. J is TRBJ2-1 and V is TRBV6-5; 10 bases line up with TRBD1. This TCR derives from a woman in her late teens or twenties in good health. CDR3 DNA: TGTGCCAGCAGTTTCGGGACAGGGGACTATGAGCAGTTCTTC. Amino acid sequence: CASSFGTGDYEQFF.